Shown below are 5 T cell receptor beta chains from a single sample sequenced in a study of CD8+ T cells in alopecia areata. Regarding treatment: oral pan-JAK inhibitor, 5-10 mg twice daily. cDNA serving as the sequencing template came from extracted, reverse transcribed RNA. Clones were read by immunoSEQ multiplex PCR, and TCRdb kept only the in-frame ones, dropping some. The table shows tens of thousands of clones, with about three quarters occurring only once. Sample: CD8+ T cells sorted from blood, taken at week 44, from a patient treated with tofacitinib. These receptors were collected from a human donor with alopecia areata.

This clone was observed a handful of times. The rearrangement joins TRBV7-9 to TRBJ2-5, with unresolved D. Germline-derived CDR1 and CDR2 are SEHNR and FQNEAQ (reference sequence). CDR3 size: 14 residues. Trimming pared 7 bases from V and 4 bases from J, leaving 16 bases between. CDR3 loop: CASTPPGSPETQYF. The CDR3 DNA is TGTGCCAGCACCCCCCCGGGCAGCCCAGAGACCCAGTACTTC. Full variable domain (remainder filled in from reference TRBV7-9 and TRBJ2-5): DTGVSQNPRHKITKRGQNVTFRCDPISEHNRLYWYRQTLGQGPEFLTYFQNEAQLEKSRLLSDRFSAERPKGSFSTLEIQRTEQGDSAMYLCASTPPGSPETQYFGPGTRLLVL.

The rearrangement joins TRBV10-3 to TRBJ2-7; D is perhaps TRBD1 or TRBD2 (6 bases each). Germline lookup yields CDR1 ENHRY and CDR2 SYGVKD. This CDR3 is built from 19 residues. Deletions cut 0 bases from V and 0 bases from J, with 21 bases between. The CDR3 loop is CAISESGGVTSLHSYEQYF. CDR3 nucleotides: TGTGCCATCAGTGAGTCGGGGGGCGTAACTTCCCTACACTCCTACGAGCAGTACTTC.

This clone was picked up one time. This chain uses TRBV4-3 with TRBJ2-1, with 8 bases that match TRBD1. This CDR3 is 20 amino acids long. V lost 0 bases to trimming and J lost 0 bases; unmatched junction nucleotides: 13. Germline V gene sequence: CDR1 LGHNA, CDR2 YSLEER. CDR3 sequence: CASSQDRGLRQGSSYNEQFF. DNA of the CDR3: TGCGCCAGCAGCCAAGATAGGGGTTTGAGACAGGGGAGCTCCTACAATGAGCAGTTCTTC.

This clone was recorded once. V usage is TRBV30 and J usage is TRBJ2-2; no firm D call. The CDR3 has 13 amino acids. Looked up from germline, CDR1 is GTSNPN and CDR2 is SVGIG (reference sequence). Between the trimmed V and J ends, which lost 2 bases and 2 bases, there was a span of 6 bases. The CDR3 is CAWSPTNTGELFF. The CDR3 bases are TGTGCCTGGAGTCCTACTAACACCGGGGAGCTGTTTTTT.

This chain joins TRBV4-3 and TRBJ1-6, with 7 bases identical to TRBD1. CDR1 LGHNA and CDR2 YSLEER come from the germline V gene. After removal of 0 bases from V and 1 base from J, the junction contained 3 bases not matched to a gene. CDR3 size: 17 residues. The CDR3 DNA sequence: TGCGCCAGCAGCCAAGATAACAGGGGATCCTATAATTCACCCCTCCACTTT. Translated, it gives CASSQDNRGSYNSPLHF.